This T cell receptor (beta chain) is from a study of cytomegalovirus exposure and HLA in healthy donors (TCRdb year 2017). Regarding the complete study: According to a later analysis, one platform produced both the roughly 120 validation repertoires and the 666 repertoires of the first cohort. Along with the roughly 670-subject first cohort, a separate validation cohort of over a hundred different subjects was used. The study aimed to test whether cataloging public T cell receptors could reveal signatures of past pathogen exposure. The study combined high-throughput TCR immunosequencing, statistical association of individual TCRs with disease status, and machine learning to predict cytomegalovirus infection status. Paper-wide results and their limitations: The classifier was reported to diagnose cytomegalovirus status with high specificity and sensitivity in both the original and validation cohorts. In vitro tests confirmed that a few of the cytomegalovirus-associated TCR beta chains recognize cytomegalovirus antigens. A later analysis had no HLA typing for the validation cohort, so co-occurrence there was scored across all 130 or so repertoires. Of the cluster scores, 85% to 95% were above 0 in a later analysis, which found that TCRs clustered in the first cohort also tended to co-occur in the 95 to 150 validation repertoires. The authors suggested that the approach could potentially be generalized to other disease states and immunological phenotypes. While some public TCRs were present in many individuals, most TCR sequences turned up only very rarely across donors. The study listed approximately 150 TCR beta chains as associated with cytomegalovirus.

Library preparation was by the immunoSEQ multiplex PCR assay. The published analysis was carried out like this. A statistical classification framework was built to diagnose cytomegalovirus status from the catalog of TCR beta chain sequences. Sourced from immuneACCESS, this table was stored by TCRdb with only in-frame sequences that have V and J called. A share of the clones is absent; for the studies checked, an unresolved V gene accounts for under half, and the remainder has no known explanation. V and J calls and clone size are given by that table; D and trimming were obtained from the DNA. The sample table shows about 360,000 clones, and roughly 85% are seen once. The ten largest account for roughly 0.82% of the sample. Donors formed part of the validation cohort, which comprised over a hundred subjects and was distinct from the first cohort of 670 or so subjects. Spanning cysteine to phenylalanine, the CDR3 consists of 16 amino acids. Only the CDR3 DNA stays, 48 bases, in frame from base 1. At the junction V is shortened by 2 bases and J by 10 bases, with 21 bases in between. Based on the germline V gene, the CDR1 and CDR2 sequences are MDHEN and SYDVKM.

This clone was seen only once. Which antigen it targets is not known. No qualities accompany the bases; no much larger clone lies one base away. Material: PBMCs. The clonotype comes from a woman younger than 35 in good health and CMV-seronegative. Recombination linked TRBV28 to TRBJ1-3; 6 matching bases give a weak D call of TRBD1. The CDR3 sequence is CASSLVSRQALGTIYF. In nucleotides, the sequence is TGTGCCAGCAGTTTAGTCTCCCGACAGGCCCTCGGGACCATATATTTT. Extended through the reference TRBV28 and TRBJ1-3 proteins, this CDR3 yields the full variable domain: DVKVTQSSRYLVKRTGEKVFLECVQDMDHENMFWYRQDPGLGLRLIYFSYDVKMKEKGDIPEGYSVSREKKERFSLILESASTNQTSMYLCASSLVSRQALGTIYFGEGSWLTVV.